The clone carrying this T cell receptor beta chain was detected only a few times. The antigen is undetermined. The sample comes from a study of blood T cells in healthy people across ages. PCR was performed a second time for about 7 to 12 cycles using a sample-barcoded 5' primer and a J-beta primer mix. TCRdb independently ran MiXCR on the 5' RACE reads; one entry per CDR3 protein. The profile covers 1,500,000 or so distinct CDR3 sequences, with approximately 60% appearing a single time and approximately 7% taken by the ten largest. Study outcomes and limitations: Changes seen in expanded clonotypes were possibly confounded by donor CMV status left unknown. It was held that diversity estimates obtained from one million T cells represented underestimates. Diversity of TCR beta correlated strongly with naive T cell percentage. PBMCs were not sorted, which prevented a conclusive comparison of naive versus antigen-experienced cells.

Trimming stripped 5 bases from V and 4 bases from J, with 14 bases between. The CDR3 is 14 amino acids. The sequence was obtained from a man younger than 35 in good health. Sequenced: blood. V is TRBV12-3 or TRBV12-4 and J is TRBJ1-2; D call uncertain. CDR3 loop: CASSRYAGSYGYTF. The CDR3 DNA reads TGTGCCAGCAGTAGGTACGCAGGATCCTATGGCTACACCTTC.